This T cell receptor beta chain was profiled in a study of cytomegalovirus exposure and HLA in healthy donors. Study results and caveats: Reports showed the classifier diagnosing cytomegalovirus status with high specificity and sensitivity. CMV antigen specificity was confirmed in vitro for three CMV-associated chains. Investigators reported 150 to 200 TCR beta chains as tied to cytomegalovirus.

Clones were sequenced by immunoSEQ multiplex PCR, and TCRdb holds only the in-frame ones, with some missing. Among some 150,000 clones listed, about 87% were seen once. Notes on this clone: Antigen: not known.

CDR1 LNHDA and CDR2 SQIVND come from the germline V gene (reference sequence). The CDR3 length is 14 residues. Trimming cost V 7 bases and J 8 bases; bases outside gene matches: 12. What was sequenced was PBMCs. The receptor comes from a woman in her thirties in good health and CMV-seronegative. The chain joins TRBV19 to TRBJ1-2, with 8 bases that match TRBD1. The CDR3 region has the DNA TGTGCCAGTAAGGGCCAGGGGGCGGCCCGAGGCTACACCTTC. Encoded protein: CASKGQGAARGYTF.